Reported below is one T cell receptor (beta chain). This clone was counted a single time. Its antigen is unknown. Base qualities are not provided; no much larger clone lies one nucleotide away. The data belong to a study of blood T cell repertoires in COVID-19 (dated by TCRdb to about 2020). Some background on the complete study: The collaborator samples originated in the United States, Italy and Spain and spanned the acute and convalescent phases of COVID-19. The prospective study material was composed of cDNA or gDNA derived from T cells, B-cell-depleted T cells, or PBMCs. Deeply sampled blood TCRbeta repertoires from subjects exposed to, actively infected with, or recovered from COVID-19 were included in the dataset. A freely available public database, intended as a resource for researchers studying the immune response to SARS-CoV-2, is where the repertoires were released. The samples were drawn from the first 160 participants of the ongoing ImmuneRACE study and from 950 to 1,500 subjects provided by 6 global collaborators. The sample metadata nearly always contained a de-identified subject ID, COVID-19 status, age in years and sex. Where available, HLA class I and class II types were obtained from metadata supplied by the sample provider rather than from assay-based typing. Broad study findings and their caveats: Clinical and demographic metadata were provided uncurated, with the amount varying by source and participant.

At one collaborating source in Seattle, patients were enrolled during active infection and were followed longitudinally through the course of disease. Each collaborating institution followed its own protocols to collect whole blood in K2EDTA tubes. For TCRbeta analysis, collaborators shipped samples as frozen whole blood, isolated PBMCs, or DNA extracted from either of those sample types. TCRbeta CDR3 regions were amplified from genomic DNA using the immunoSEQ Assay, a bias-controlled multiplex PCR. Per the source publication's procedure: Within the assay, amplification of reference gene primers was used to estimate how many nucleated cells each sample contained. To quantify the absolute abundance of each unique TCRbeta CDR3 rearrangement, sequence reads were collapsed and filtered. Productive Simpson clonality was computed per sample as the square root of Simpson's diversity index over productive rearrangements. Here the immuneACCESS table is served through TCRdb, limited to in-frame sequences with V and J called. Missing clones are a known gap in these copies; in checked studies unresolved V genes cover under half, and the rest lacks a known reason. From that table come the V and J calls and clone size; the DNA was used to work out D and trimming. For this sample there are fewer than 350,000 clones; approximately 90% appear just once. The top ten clonotypes cover approximately 4.1% of the sample.

The V end loses 0 bases and the J end loses 15 bases, and a stretch of 12 bases separates them. From the cysteine through the phenylalanine, the CDR3 covers 13 amino acids. The CDR3 DNA has 39 bases and is translated from base 1. CDR1 and CDR2 are drawn from the germline V gene: LGHNA, YNFKEQ. This sequence originates from a woman aged 55-70 years with COVID-19, enrolled during active disease. The source material was peripheral blood. The sequence links TRBV4-2 to TRBJ1-6; too little of a D gene remains to name it. The DNA sequence is as follows: TGTGCCAGCAGCCAAGAGGACTTTTCAATCCTCCACTTT. It is translated as CASSQEDFSILHF.